A selection of T cell receptor beta chains follows, all from one sample in a study of T cell changes during pregnancy in multiple sclerosis. Here immunoSEQ multiplex PCR was the method, and the copy in TCRdb shows in-frame clones only, minus some. This sample yields some 100,000 clones, of which 90% to 95% are seen a single time; 0.9% belongs to the top ten. The source was peripheral blood, collected before pregnancy. Every receptor here comes from a female donor with multiple sclerosis, enrolled in a pregnancy study. Both conserved end residues are trimmed from each CDR3. Each record gives: clone size, J gene, V gene, CDR3 protein. Size is stated for part of the rows, as once, few or many counts, or as a class when the clone is expanded.

once	TRBJ2-3	TRBV14	ASSQYRDRITDTQY
NA	TRBJ1-1	TRBV5-1	ASSLGAGQAEAF
NA	TRBJ2-1	TRBV6-5	ASSYSIGTGGSEQF
once	TRBJ2-1	TRBV5-1	ASSLGGTRYNEQF
NA	TRBJ2-7	TRBV27	ASSFSGSDYEQY
NA	TRBJ2-7	TRBV5-1	ASSPQAGVLYEQY
NA	TRBJ1-2	TRBV28	ASSLGLYGYT
NA	TRBJ2-4	TRBV28	ASTETRGPVAKNIQY
NA	TRBJ2-2	TRBV2	ASSLIGQTGELF
NA	TRBJ2-7	TRBV5-1	ASSLVEGEQY
NA	TRBJ2-1	TRBV27	ASSLAGGNEQF
NA	TRBJ2-1	TRBV15	ATSSGGGPYEQF
once	TRBJ1-2	TRBV5-1	ASSLTGTGGNGGYT
NA	TRBJ2-7	TRBV9	ASSVSGSNYEQY
once	TRBJ1-2	TRBV6-1	ASSEEDRTPNYGYT
NA	TRBJ2-2	TRBV10-1	ASSALASLGTGELF
NA	TRBJ1-3	TRBV7-9	ASTLAGTGNTIY
NA	TRBJ2-3	TRBV27	ASRPNPSGLADTQY
few	TRBJ1-4	TRBV28	ASSSRGFNEKLF
NA	TRBJ2-5	TRBV2	ASSYTRGGAYGLAGGGETQY
NA	TRBJ2-7	TRBV6-1	ASSEVGDYEQY
NA	TRBJ2-7	TRBV7-8	ASSLDRGVQY
NA	TRBJ2-7	TRBV7-2	ASSLGLAGAGYEQY
NA	TRBJ1-4	TRBV7-2	ASSYRGLAGKLF
NA	TRBJ1-4	TRBV19	ASSSGLLKARNEKLF
NA	TRBJ1-5	TRBV28	ASRPRSGTDNQPQH
NA	TRBJ2-5	TRBV28	ASRSAGGRETQY
NA	TRBJ2-1	TRBV6-4	ASSDLGGSANEQF
NA	TRBJ2-1	TRBV6-1	ASSEANLASNEQF
NA	TRBJ1-1	TRBV27	ASSLGQGMDTEAF
NA	TRBJ2-7	TRBV15	ATSRAAAGKSSYEQY
NA	TRBJ2-2	TRBV5-1	ASSFRGEPTGELF
NA	TRBJ2-1	TRBV5-1	ASSLVLAGGGNEQF
NA	TRBJ2-2	TRBV11-2	ASSLDSLGGGELF
once	TRBJ2-7	TRBV5-1	ASSLARLAGSYEQY
once	TRBJ2-1	TRBV28	ASSLGGLTYNEQF
NA	TRBJ2-3	TRBV7-8	ASSPREGRDTQY
NA	TRBJ2-7	TRBV27	ASSLSLAYEQY
once	TRBJ2-5	TRBV29-1	SVRLRGGMRETQY
once	TRBJ2-5	TRBV7-6	ASSLVYRVMVGETQY
NA	TRBJ2-5	TRBV5-4	ASSFDSLETQY
once	TRBJ2-3	TRBV4-2	ASSQVFAGAADTQY
NA	TRBJ2-3	TRBV28	ASRWGGLADTDTQY
once	TRBJ2-2	TRBV7-3	ASSFSGRVSTGELF
NA	TRBJ1-1	TRBV19	ASSWRVAMNTEAF
NA	TRBJ1-2	TRBV14	ASSQLTGGAYGYT
NA	TRBJ1-1	TRBV30	AWTGVKFTENTEAF
few	TRBJ1-1	TRBV9	ASSARTGNTEAF
NA	TRBJ2-7	TRBV21-1	ASSKPMILAGVSEQY
NA	TRBJ2-7	TRBV30	AWSPGQGNTYEQY